Sequencing of this TCR beta chain was carried out in a study of control samples from healthy donors and cancer patients (dated by TCRdb to the early 2020s). Libraries were made using the immunoSEQ multiplex PCR assay. TCRdb retrieved this table from immuneACCESS and kept in-frame rearrangements only. Not all clones are present; in checked studies, unresolved V genes account for under half, and no reason is known for the remainder. The sample table shows some 89,000 clones, and about 89% are seen once. The ten largest account for over 20% of the sample. As regards this clone: What this receptor recognizes is not known. One base away there is no much larger clone; base qualities are not given.

CDR1 and CDR2 are read off the germline V gene (reference sequence) as PRHDT and FYEKMQ. Its CDR3 holds 13 amino acids, cysteine through phenylalanine. The DNA shown is the 39-base CDR3, in frame from base 1. Ends trimmed: V by 7 bases, J by 7 bases; bases unmatched to a gene: 6. Sequenced material: blood. This chain joins TRBV13 to TRBJ2-2, and 7 junctional nucleotides match TRBD2. The receptor was isolated from a man aged 25 to 40 in good health. Here the CDR3 is given as CASNKRGRGELFF. The DNA sequence is TGTGCCAGCAACAAGCGGGGACGCGGGGAGCTGTTTTTT.